Below, 32 T cell receptor beta chains from the same sample are listed, as sequenced in a study of CD8+ T cells in alopecia areata. Treatment denoted: oral pan-JAK inhibitor, 5-10 mg twice daily. Extracted RNA was reverse transcribed into cDNA, the sequencing template. Produced via immunoSEQ multiplex PCR; TCRdb's table is partial and in-frame only. Of some 190,000 clones listed, roughly 60% are singletons. Sequencing used CD4+ T cells sorted from blood, obtained around week 50, from a patient treated with tofacitinib. The receptors come from a human donor with alopecia areata.

The chain couples TRBV13 to TRBJ2-7; D could derive from TRBD1 or TRBD2 (7 bases each). Germline V CDR1 and CDR2: PRHDT, FYEKMQ (reference sequence). Trimming left V 5 bases short and J 0 bases short, with 14 bases between. The CDR3 is 15 amino acids. Written as DNA, the CDR3 is TGTGCCAGCAGCCCATTCAGGGGGGGCTCCTACGAGCAGTACTTC. Protein product: CASSPFRGGSYEQYF.

The J gene is TRBJ1-1, the V gene TRBV7-2; no clear D gene. This CDR3 contains 16 residues. CDR1 and CDR2 (germline): SGHTA, FQGNSA. V was shortened by 4 bases and J by 4 bases, with 19 bases between the two germline ends. Written as DNA, the CDR3 is TGTGCCAGCAGCTCCCGGCCGGTGCCCCTCGGCACTGAAGCTTTCTTT. This sequence encodes CASSSRPVPLGTEAFF.

This sequence joins TRBV29-1 and TRBJ2-2, with D possibly TRBD1 on 6 matching bases. The germline V gene has CDR1 SQVTM and CDR2 ANQGSEA. This CDR3 comprises 13 residues. With 6 bases removed from V and 4 bases from J, the gap between germline ends came to 12 bases. CDR3 in amino acids: CSVETGSTGELFF. The CDR3 region has the DNA TGCAGCGTGGAAACAGGGAGCACCGGGGAGCTGTTTTTT.

In the case of this clone: Other DNA sequences in the same sample also yield this CDR3. This chain joins TRBV29-1 and TRBJ2-3; no clear D. This CDR3 region has 12 residues. V lost 6 bases and J 4 bases, leaving 11 bases between the germline ends. The V gene's germline CDR1 is SQVTM and CDR2 ANQGSEA. CDR3 in DNA: TGCAGCGTCAGACCGGGCGCAGATACGCAGTATTTT. It encodes CSVRPGADTQYF.

V usage is TRBV2 and J usage is TRBJ1-6; TRBD1 matches at 8 bases. Looked up from germline, CDR1 is SNHLY and CDR2 is FYNNEI. The CDR3 spans 14 residues. V lost 9 bases, J lost 6 bases, and 7 bases stayed unmatched. This chain's CDR3 is CARHRTGSNSPLHF. The CDR3 DNA sequence: TGTGCCAGACACCGGACAGGGAGTAATTCACCCCTCCACTTT.

This chain links TRBV7-8 with TRBJ1-1, with a weak D call TRBD1 (6 bases). The CDR3 has 16 amino acids. Trimming cost V 0 bases and J 6 bases, with 17 bases left between them. Germline CDR1 and CDR2: SGHVS and FQNEAQ. For the CDR3, the DNA is TGTGCCAGCAGCTTAGCGCATCGACAGGCTTACGCTGAAGCTTTCTTT. Its protein is CASSLAHRQAYAEAFF.

In its sample, this clone was seen a few times. This chain links TRBV6-6 with TRBJ2-5, with no clear D. The V gene's germline CDR1 is MNHNY and CDR2 SVGAGI (reference sequence). The CDR3 runs 16 residues. Trimming took off 2 bases at V and 4 bases at J, with 17 bases between the two ends. CDR3 amino acids: CASSYPPAHGGETQYF. CDR3 coding DNA: TGTGCCAGCAGTTACCCCCCGGCCCATGGTGGAGAGACCCAGTACTTC.

This chain joins TRBV9 and TRBJ1-6; D uncertain. CDR1 SGDLS and CDR2 YYNGEE come from the germline V gene. V shed 3 bases and J shed 3 bases, with 10 bases lying between them. CDR3 size: 15 residues. CDR3 bases: TGTGCCAGCAGCGCACGAGAGAACTATAATTCACCCCTCCACTTT. It specifies CASSARENYNSPLHF.

The rearrangement links TRBV19 to TRBJ1-1; no clear D gene. Germline CDR1 reads LNHDA; CDR2 reads SQIVND (reference sequence). V lost 6 bases to trimming and J lost 1 base, with 12 bases between them. CDR3 length equals 14 residues. The CDR3 sequence is CASRPDQGNTEAFF. CDR3 sequence (DNA): TGTGCCAGTAGACCCGATCAAGGGAACACTGAAGCTTTCTTT.

This chain uses TRBV30 with TRBJ1-1; tentative D call: TRBD1 (5 bases). This CDR3 has 12 amino acids. Trimming pared 3 bases from V and 5 bases from J, leaving 10 bases between. The germline V gene has CDR1 GTSNPN and CDR2 SVGIG (reference sequence). CDR3 nucleotide sequence: TGTGCCTGGAGGGATAGGGGAACTGAAGCTTTCTTT. Amino acid sequence: CAWRDRGTEAFF.

This chain uses TRBV6-1 with TRBJ1-4; D is possibly TRBD1 (5 bases). The CDR3 loop spans 15 amino acids. Trimming cost V 6 bases and J 4 bases, with 15 bases left between them. The germline V gene encodes CDR1 MNHNS and CDR2 SASEGT. CDR3 protein: CASSESRQRNEKLFF. CDR3 bases: TGTGCCAGCAGCGAATCCAGACAGCGTAATGAAAAACTGTTTTTT.

J is TRBJ1-2 and V is TRBV9, with a weak D call TRBD1 (6 bases). Germline CDR1 reads SGDLS; CDR2 reads YYNGEE. With 3 bases removed from V and 8 bases from J, the gap between germline ends came to 17 bases. The CDR3 is 14 residues long. CDR3 protein: CASSAQGPAGGYTF. The CDR3 DNA is TGTGCCAGCAGCGCACAGGGCCCGGCCGGGGGCTACACCTTC. Full variable domain (remainder filled in from reference TRBV9 and TRBJ1-2): DSGVTQTPKHLITATGQRVTLRCSPRSGDLSVYWYQQSLDQGLQFLIQYYNGEERAKGNILERFSAQQFPDLHSELNLSSLELGDSALYFCASSAQGPAGGYTFGSGTRLTVV.

V gene TRBV11-2 combines with J gene TRBJ2-7; 8 bases are shared with TRBD2. The CDR3 has 16 residues. The ends lost 5 bases at V and 2 bases at J; junction bases unmatched: 11. Germline assignment: CDR1 SGHAT and CDR2 FQNNGV. CDR3 protein: CASSRQSGGLTYEQYF. In DNA form, the CDR3 reads TGTGCCAGCAGCAGACAGAGCGGGGGCCTTACCTACGAGCAGTACTTC.

This chain uses TRBV6-5 with TRBJ2-3; D is possibly TRBD2 (5 bases). The CDR3 is 14 residues long. The germline V gene encodes CDR1 MNHEY and CDR2 SVGAGI. V gave up 5 bases and J gave up 2 bases, with 11 bases separating them. CDR3 amino acids: CASSPGLITDTQYF. As DNA, the CDR3 is TGTGCCAGCAGTCCCGGACTCATCACAGATACGCAGTATTTT.

The rearrangement links TRBV2 to TRBJ2-3; D is uncertain. The CDR3 contains 13 residues. Germline loops: CDR1 SNHLY, CDR2 FYNNEI. V was pared by 7 bases and J by 1 base, with 9 bases between. The CDR3 loop is CASKGIGTDTQYF. For the CDR3, the DNA is TGTGCCAGCAAGGGAATAGGCACAGATACGCAGTATTTT.

The chain combines TRBV7-8 with TRBJ2-5; 8 bases are a match to TRBD2. This CDR3 spans 15 amino acids. In germline, CDR1 is SGHVS, CDR2 FQNEAQ. Trimming took 0 bases from V and 5 from J; bases not matched to a gene: 5. The CDR3 sequence is CASSLAASGGETQYF. The CDR3 coding sequence is TGTGCCAGCAGCTTAGCTGCCTCGGGGGGGGAGACCCAGTACTTC.

This clone has just one count. This chain joins TRBV7-3 and TRBJ2-1; TRBD2 aligns across 9 bases. The CDR3 length is 16 residues. Germline V CDR1 and CDR2: SGHTA, FQGTGA. The junction had 10 bases not matched to a gene; V was cut back by 3 bases and J by 7 bases. CDR3 sequence reads: CASSFTGTSLVNEQFF. The DNA for the CDR3 is TGTGCCAGCAGCTTCACCGGGACTAGCCTAGTGAATGAGCAGTTCTTC.

The chain combines TRBV19 with TRBJ1-2; a possible D gene is TRBD1 (5 bases). The CDR3 is 13 residues long. The germline gives CDR1 LNHDA, CDR2 SQIVND (reference sequence). Trimming left V 5 bases short and J 5 bases short, with 12 bases between. The CDR3 nucleotides read TGTGCCAGTAGTCCGGGGCAGGTTTATGGCTACACCTTC. Residues: CASSPGQVYGYTF.

This chain uses TRBV29-1 with TRBJ2-7; the D is unclear. Germline values: CDR1 SQVTM, CDR2 ANQGSEA. The CDR3 totals 13 residues. The germline V and J ends were trimmed by 4 bases and 0 bases, with 10 bases remaining between them. The chain's CDR3 is CSVGTDPSYEQYF. The DNA of the CDR3 is TGCAGCGTTGGGACGGATCCCTCCTACGAGCAGTACTTC.

This clone occurred once. The genes are TRBV7-2 and TRBJ2-3; 14 bases map to TRBD2. V lost 5 bases to trimming and J lost 3 bases; unmatched junction nucleotides: 4. Germline CDR1 SGHTA, CDR2 FQGNSA. The CDR3 is 16 residues long. The CDR3 spells CASSARLAGGTDTQYF. CDR3 nucleotide sequence: TGTGCCAGCAGCGCGAGACTAGCGGGGGGGACAGATACGCAGTATTTT.

This clone appeared a few times. The chain is built from TRBV30 and TRBJ1-1; possible D gene TRBD1, 5 bases. The CDR3 spans 12 residues. Germline V gene data show CDR1 as GTSNPN and CDR2 as SVGIG (reference sequence). Trimming stripped 4 bases from V and 5 bases from J, with 11 bases between. CDR3 DNA sequence: TGTGCCTGGATCAATGGGGGAACTGAAGCTTTCTTT. As protein: CAWINGGTEAFF.

This clone was counted only a few times. The chain combines TRBV9 with TRBJ1-4; TRBD1 is a possible D gene (6 bases). Germline-derived CDR1 and CDR2 are SGDLS and YYNGEE. CDR3 size: 15 residues. Trimming removed 7 bases from V and 7 bases from J, with 20 bases in between. CDR3 residues: CASGRSQGSGEKLFF. The CDR3 nucleotides read TGTGCCAGCGGACGATCTCAGGGGAGCGGTGAAAAACTGTTTTTT.

The chain links TRBV30 to TRBJ1-1; TRBD1 agrees at 7 bases. The length of the CDR3 is 13 residues. V shed 4 bases, J shed 7 bases, and the junction held 9 bases outside the gene matches. Per the germline V gene, CDR1 is GTSNPN and CDR2 is SVGIG (reference sequence). The DNA of the CDR3 is TGTGCCTGGACTTTACAGGGGTCCGTTGAAGCTTTCTTT. Translated, it gives CAWTLQGSVEAFF.

This clone was counted only a few times. The V and J genes are TRBV14 and TRBJ1-2; 9 nucleotides agree with TRBD1. The CDR3 runs to 14 residues. Germline V gives CDR1 SGHDN, CDR2 FVKESK. The junction had 9 bases not matched to a gene; V was cut back by 6 bases and J by 7 bases. The CDR3 DNA follows: TGTGCCAGCAGACCGGGGACAGGGAAAGGTGGCTACACCTTC. Its translation is CASRPGTGKGGYTF.

This clone showed up just a few times. The V gene is TRBV6-4, the J gene TRBJ1-2; D may be TRBD1 (5 bases). The CDR3 is 14 amino acids. Germline CDR1 reads MRHNA; CDR2 reads SNTAGT. Trimming stripped 4 bases from V and 2 bases from J, with 11 bases between. Written as DNA, the CDR3 is TGTGCCAGCAGTGTTTTCGCAGGGAACTATGGCTACACCTTC. It specifies CASSVFAGNYGYTF.

The chain recombines TRBV29-1 with TRBJ2-3; 10 nucleotides line up with TRBD2. Trimming removed 5 bases from V and 2 bases from J; junction bases left unmatched: 7. The germline V gene encodes CDR1 SQVTM and CDR2 ANQGSEA. The CDR3 runs 15 residues. The CDR3 DNA follows: TGCAGCGTTTCTACACTAGCGGGGCACACAGATACGCAGTATTTT. Translating it yields CSVSTLAGHTDTQYF.

This chain links TRBV5-1 with TRBJ1-1; no definite D call. The CDR3 is 14 amino acids. V lost 0 bases, J lost 3 bases, and 9 bases lay in between. Germline V gives CDR1 SGHRS, CDR2 YFSETQ. The CDR3: CASSLEGGYTEAFF. CDR3 in DNA: TGCGCCAGCAGCTTGGAGGGTGGGTACACTGAAGCTTTCTTT.

This clone was seen more than once but under ten times. As DNA, the CDR3 is TGTGCCTGGGCCCGGGACAGGGGCCGAGCTTTCTTT. Translated: CAWARDRGRAFF. The chain uses TRBV30 and TRBJ1-1; 10 bases agree with TRBD1. The V and J ends lost 5 bases and 10 bases, in that order; junction bases with no gene match: 7. In germline, CDR1 is GTSNPN, CDR2 SVGIG (reference sequence). The CDR3 is made up of 12 amino acids.

This sequence joins TRBV29-1 and TRBJ2-1, with 9 bases aligning to TRBD2. The CDR3 extends over 14 amino acids. The J segment lost 10 bases and the V segment lost 8 bases, leaving 15 bases of the junction unmatched. Germline values: CDR1 SQVTM, CDR2 ANQGSEA. The CDR3: CSQYLAGTTGEQFF. The CDR3 DNA is TGCAGCCAATACCTAGCGGGGACCACCGGGGAGCAGTTCTTC.

Written as DNA, the CDR3 is TGTGCCAGCAGTTTCCGACTAAAGGACATTCAGTACTTC. Protein product: CASSFRLKDIQYF. The chain has TRBV6-1 and TRBJ2-4; D is possibly TRBD2 (5 bases). Germline V gene sequence: CDR1 MNHNS, CDR2 SASEGT. Trimming left V 5 bases short and J 8 bases short, with 13 bases between. The CDR3 consists of 13 residues.

This clone has just a few counts. This same CDR3 is encoded by further DNA sequences in the sample. The V call is TRBV6-5, the J call TRBJ2-3, with TRBD2 matching 11 bases. This CDR3 spans 15 amino acids. CDR1 is MNHEY, CDR2 SVGAGI, per germline. V lost 2 bases, J lost 3 bases, and 1 base stayed unmatched. CDR3 loop: CASSYLAGGTDTQYF. In nucleotides, the CDR3 is TGTGCCAGCAGTTACCTAGCGGGGGGAACAGATACGCAGTATTTT.

This clone occurred a few times. The chain joins TRBV18 to TRBJ2-3; 7 bases are a match to TRBD2. This CDR3 region has 16 residues. The V gene end was trimmed by 0 bases and the J gene end by 6 bases; junction bases not matched to a gene: 9. The V gene's germline CDR1 is KGHSH and CDR2 LQKENI. The DNA of the CDR3 is TGTGCCAGCTCACCACCCTCTCGACGGGGGGTGGATACGCAGTATTTT. As protein: CASSPPSRRGVDTQYF.